This T cell receptor beta chain was sequenced in a study of cytotoxic CD8 clonotypes in ibrutinib-treated CLL. Sequencing used immunoSEQ multiplex PCR; TCRdb keeps in-frame clones, though not all of them. The data contain around 140,000 clones, 70% to 90% of them singletons. In its sample, this clone was seen once. Germline CDR1 and CDR2: MNHEY and SVGAGI. Trimming took off 7 bases at V and 7 bases at J, with 11 bases between the two ends. CDR3 length: 12 residues. The origin of this receptor is a human donor with chronic lymphocytic leukemia. The V gene is TRBV6-5, the J gene TRBJ2-1, with a possible D match to TRBD1 (6 bases). The sample was PBMCs, taken after 24 months of ibrutinib treatment. CDR3: CASTSGVNEQFF. CDR3 coding DNA: TGTGCCAGCACCTCAGGGGTTAATGAGCAGTTCTTC.